These T cell receptor beta chains were read from a single sample in a study of cytomegalovirus exposure and HLA in healthy donors. Assay: immunoSEQ multiplex PCR; the TCRdb copy retains only in-frame clones and omits some. The sample shows some 97,000 clones, more than 60% of them seen only once. Specimen: PBMCs. The receptor source for this set is a woman aged 18 to 35 in good health and CMV-seropositive. Both conserved end residues are part of each CDR3. The order of the fields is clone size, J gene, V gene, D gene, CDR3 protein, CDR3 DNA. A D gene is named only where the DNA matches it firmly. Clone sizes are given selectively: once, few, many, or a class where the clone is expanded.

- TRBJ2-3 TRBV4-3 TRBD2 CASSQQAGGDTQYF TGCGCCAGCAGCCAGCAGGCGGGAGGAGATACGCAGTATTTT
once TRBJ1-3 TRBV6-1 - CASRTDYSGNTIYF TGTGCCAGCAGGACTGATTACTCTGGAAACACCATATATTTT
few TRBJ2-1 TRBV6-5 TRBD2 CASSREAGNNEQFF TGTGCCAGCAGCCGAGAAGCGGGAAACAATGAGCAGTTCTTC
- TRBJ2-7 TRBV7-9 - CASSLVQEQYF TGTGCCAGCAGCTTAGTGCAGGAGCAGTACTTC
- TRBJ2-5 TRBV6-5 - CATWPGLPKETQYF TGTGCCACGTGGCCGGGACTGCCGAAAGAGACCCAGTACTTC
- TRBJ1-5 TRBV28 TRBD1 CASSPTGQGGNQPQHF TGTGCCAGCAGCCCTACCGGACAGGGGGGGAATCAGCCCCAGCATTTT
- TRBJ2-3 TRBV19 TRBD1 CASRRQGAATDTQYF TGTGCCAGTAGACGACAGGGGGCGGCCACAGATACGCAGTATTTT
- TRBJ2-1 TRBV5-4 TRBD2 CASSLASLAGRDEQFF TGTGCCAGCAGCTTGGCCAGTCTAGCGGGGCGGGATGAGCAGTTCTTC
- TRBJ2-5 TRBV2 TRBD1 CASRATGEETQYF TGTGCCAGCAGGGCGACAGGGGAAGAGACCCAGTACTTC
few TRBJ2-1 TRBV5-8 TRBD2 CASSGGLAVYNEQFF TGTGCCAGCAGCGGAGGACTAGCGGTCTACAATGAGCAGTTCTTC
few TRBJ2-7 TRBV5-1 TRBD2 CASSGGTSGRHEQYF TGCGCCAGCAGCGGGGGGACTAGCGGGAGACACGAGCAGTACTTC
- TRBJ2-3 TRBV11-3 TRBD2 CASSLTGTSGGTDTQYF TGTGCCAGCAGCTTAACCGGGACTAGCGGAGGCACAGATACGCAGTATTTT
few TRBJ1-1 TRBV27 TRBD1 CASSPGGGETEAFF TGTGCCAGTAGCCCAGGGGGCGGGGAAACTGAAGCTTTCTTT
- TRBJ2-5 TRBV10-1 TRBD2 CASNNSGSQETQYF TGCGCCAGCAATAATAGCGGGAGCCAAGAGACCCAGTACTTC
- TRBJ1-4 TRBV2 TRBD1 CASQGQSRNEKLFF TGTGCCAGCCAGGGACAGTCCCGTAATGAAAAACTGTTTTTT
- TRBJ2-5 TRBV7-7 TRBD2 CASSLHDGGRVGETQYF TGTGCCAGCAGCTTACACGACGGCGGGAGGGTCGGTGAGACCCAGTACTTC
- TRBJ1-2 TRBV28 - CASSPASGIYGYTF TGTGCCAGCAGTCCAGCCTCAGGGATCTATGGCTACACCTTC
- TRBJ2-3 TRBV28 - CASSLPAPDTQYF TGTGCCAGCAGTCTCCCTGCGCCCGATACGCAGTATTTT
once TRBJ2-3 TRBV6-4 TRBD2 CASSDSASGSGTDTQYF TGTGCCAGCAGTGACTCTGCTAGCGGGAGTGGGACAGATACGCAGTATTTT
few TRBJ2-5 TRBV21-1 - CASSAPSGHGRETQYF TGTGCCAGCAGCGCCCCCAGCGGGCACGGGCGGGAGACCCAGTACTTC
- TRBJ2-2 TRBV7-7 TRBD2 CASSPVAGVGTGELFF TGTGCCAGCAGCCCCGTCGCGGGAGTAGGGACCGGGGAGCTGTTTTTT
- TRBJ1-2 TRBV7-2 TRBD1 CASAPQGGYGYTF TGTGCCAGCGCTCCGCAGGGGGGATATGGCTACACCTTC
- TRBJ2-5 TRBV7-3 TRBD1 CASSRTGQETQYF TGTGCCAGCAGCCGGACAGGGCAAGAGACCCAGTACTTC
once TRBJ2-1 TRBV27 TRBD2 CASTKGGLAYNEQFF TGTGCCAGCACTAAGGGGGGACTAGCCTACAATGAGCAGTTCTTC
- TRBJ1-4 TRBV7-9 - CASSPGRQGEKLFF TGTGCCAGCAGCCCAGGCCGGCAAGGTGAAAAACTGTTTTTT
- TRBJ1-2 TRBV7-2 - CASSLLQGGVYGYTF TGTGCCAGCAGCTTATTACAAGGGGGAGTTTATGGCTACACCTTC
- TRBJ2-7 TRBV7-9 - CASSLGGGPATEQYF TGTGCCAGCAGCTTAGGGGGCGGACCTGCCACCGAGCAGTACTTC
- TRBJ2-3 TRBV28 - CATYAGTHYSDTQYF TGTGCCACCTACGCCGGGACTCATTACTCCGATACGCAGTATTTT
few TRBJ2-3 TRBV11-2 TRBD1 CASSLVPAGGETDTQYF TGTGCCAGCAGCTTAGTCCCGGCAGGGGGAGAGACAGATACGCAGTATTTT
- TRBJ1-4 TRBV2 - CASSEMGGQGEKLFF TGTGCCAGCAGTGAAATGGGGGGGCAGGGTGAAAAACTGTTTTTT
- TRBJ2-3 TRBV7-9 - CASGPGGGTDTQYF TGTGCCAGCGGCCCTGGAGGTGGCACAGATACGCAGTATTTT
- TRBJ2-1 TRBV28 - CASSPPRRDLYNEQFF TGTGCCAGCAGTCCCCCTCGGCGGGACCTCTACAATGAGCAGTTCTTC
- TRBJ1-1 TRBV6-5 - CASSYLQGGEAFF TGTGCCAGCAGTTACCTTCAAGGGGGAGAAGCTTTCTTT
- TRBJ1-3 TRBV19 - CASSLLSGNTIYF TGTGCCAGTAGTTTACTCTCTGGAAACACCATATATTTT
- TRBJ2-7 TRBV4-3 - CASSQDLFSSYEQYF TGCGCCAGCAGCCAAGATCTCTTTTCTAGCTACGAGCAGTACTTC
- TRBJ1-1 TRBV7-2 TRBD1 CASSLATGGQNTEAFF TGTGCCAGCAGCTTGGCCACAGGGGGACAGAACACTGAAGCTTTCTTT
- TRBJ2-1 TRBV4-2 - CASSQGSAVTYNEQFF TGTGCCAGCAGCCAAGGATCCGCAGTCACCTACAATGAGCAGTTCTTC
- TRBJ2-1 TRBV5-1 TRBD2 CASSLVTSGRGNVQFF TGCGCCAGCAGCTTGGTTACTAGCGGGAGGGGGAATGTGCAGTTCTTC
- TRBJ2-7 TRBV27 - CASSQMGGTPYEQYF TGTGCCAGCAGTCAAATGGGCGGGACCCCCTACGAGCAGTACTTC
- TRBJ2-2 TRBV6-1 - CASSPGHGDTGELFF TGTGCCAGCAGTCCGGGACACGGGGACACCGGGGAGCTGTTTTTT